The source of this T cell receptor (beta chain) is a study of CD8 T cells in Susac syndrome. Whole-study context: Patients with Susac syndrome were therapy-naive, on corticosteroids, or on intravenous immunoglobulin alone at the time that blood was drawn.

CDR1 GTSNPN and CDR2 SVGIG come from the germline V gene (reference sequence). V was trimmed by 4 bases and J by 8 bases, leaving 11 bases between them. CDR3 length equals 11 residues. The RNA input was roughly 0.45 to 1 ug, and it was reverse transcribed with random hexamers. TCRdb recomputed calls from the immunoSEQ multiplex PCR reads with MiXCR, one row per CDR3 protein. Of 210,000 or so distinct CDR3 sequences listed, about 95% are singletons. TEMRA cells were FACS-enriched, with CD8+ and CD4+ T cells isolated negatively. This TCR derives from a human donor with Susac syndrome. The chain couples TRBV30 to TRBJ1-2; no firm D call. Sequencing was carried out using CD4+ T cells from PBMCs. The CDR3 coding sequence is TGTGCCTGGAAGAGGGAGGGAGGCTACACCTTC. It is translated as CAWKREGGYTF.